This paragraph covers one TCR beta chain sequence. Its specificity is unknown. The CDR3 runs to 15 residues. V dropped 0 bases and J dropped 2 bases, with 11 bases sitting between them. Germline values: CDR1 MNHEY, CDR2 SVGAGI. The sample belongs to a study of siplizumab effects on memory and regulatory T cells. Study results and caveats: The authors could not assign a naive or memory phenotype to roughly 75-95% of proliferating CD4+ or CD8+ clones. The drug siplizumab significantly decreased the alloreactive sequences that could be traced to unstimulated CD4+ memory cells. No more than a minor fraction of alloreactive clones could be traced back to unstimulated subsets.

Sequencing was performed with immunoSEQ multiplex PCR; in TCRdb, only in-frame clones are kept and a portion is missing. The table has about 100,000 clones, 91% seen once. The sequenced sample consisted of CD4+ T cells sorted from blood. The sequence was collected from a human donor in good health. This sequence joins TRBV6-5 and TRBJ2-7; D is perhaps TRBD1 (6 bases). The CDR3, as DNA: TGTGCCAGCAGTTACTCGAAACAGGGTACCTACGAGCAGTACTTC. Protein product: CASSYSKQGTYEQYF.